The 21 T cell receptor beta chains below come from one sample, sequenced in a study of cytomegalovirus exposure and HLA in healthy donors. Vbeta (60) and Jbeta (13) primers were used in the PCR. Only in-frame clones appear in the TCRdb table, and some are missing; sequencing was by immunoSEQ multiplex PCR. The sample records 150,000 to 200,000 clones, about 77% being singletons. Input material: PBMCs. The receptor set was obtained from a young man in good health and CMV-seropositive.

The rearrangement uses TRBV7-2 and TRBJ1-1; D possibly corresponds to TRBD1 (6 bases). CDR3 length equals 15 residues. CDR1 SGHTA and CDR2 FQGNSA come from the germline V gene. V lost 3 bases and J 1 base, leaving 12 bases between the germline ends. The CDR3 DNA reads TGTGCCAGCAGCTTTCAGACAGGAGGGAACACTGAAGCTTTCTTT. As protein: CASSFQTGGNTEAFF.

CDR3 DNA sequence: TGTGCCAGCATCCAAAGAGGGTCCACCTATGGCTACACCTTC. Translation: CASIQRGSTYGYTF. The chain recombines TRBV7-9 with TRBJ1-2; no clear D. CDR1 and CDR2 from the germline V gene are SEHNR and FQNEAQ (reference sequence). Trimming removed 7 bases from V and 4 bases from J, with 16 bases in between. The CDR3 sequence is 14 residues long.

This chain connects TRBV19 to TRBJ1-5; weak D call: TRBD1 (6 bases). V lost 7 bases, J lost 0 bases, and 16 bases lay in between. The CDR3 extends over 16 amino acids. Germline V gene sequence: CDR1 LNHDA, CDR2 SQIVND (reference sequence). CDR3 sequence (DNA): TGTGCCAGTATGTCAGGGGCCGTCTATAGCAATCAGCCCCAGCATTTT. It codes for CASMSGAVYSNQPQHF.

This CDR3 reads CASSSKGGELSEKLFF. The CDR3 DNA is TGTGCCAGCAGCTCAAAAGGGGGCGAATTAAGTGAAAAACTGTTTTTT. The chain employs TRBV4-2 and TRBJ1-4, with 7 positions matching TRBD1. The CDR3 loop spans 16 amino acids. CDR1 and CDR2 from the germline V gene are LGHNA and YNFKEQ. The junction had 13 bases not matched to a gene; V was cut back by 5 bases and J by 7 bases.

As regards this clone: The CDR3 does not end in the conserved phenylalanine or tryptophan, so this is likely a read error. The genes are TRBV28 and TRBJ1-6, with 7 bases that match TRBD1. Looked up from germline, CDR1 is MDHEN and CDR2 is SYDVKM. CDR3 size: 12 residues. The V gene end was trimmed by 5 bases and the J gene end by 8 bases; junction bases not matched to a gene: 0. The CDR3 here is CASSTGDSPLHL. CDR3 bases: TGTGCCAGCAGTACAGGGGATTCACCCCTCCACCTT.

The rearrangement uses TRBV13 and TRBJ2-5; weak D call: TRBD2 (5 bases). Germline V gives CDR1 PRHDT, CDR2 FYEKMQ (reference sequence). The CDR3 has 16 amino acids. Between the trimmed V and J ends, which lost 5 bases and 1 base, there was a span of 17 bases. Here the CDR3 DNA reads TGTGCCAGCAGCCCCCGGACTGAGACCTCCCAAGAGACCCAGTACTTC. Encoded protein: CASSPRTETSQETQYF.

V usage is TRBV18 and J usage is TRBJ2-3; 13 bases are a match to TRBD2. V shed 6 bases, J shed 6 bases, and the junction held 15 bases outside the gene matches. Germline V gives CDR1 KGHSH, CDR2 LQKENI. This CDR3 is 18 amino acids long. Here the CDR3 reads CASSPGLAGLYTSDTQYF. The DNA for the CDR3 is TGTGCCAGCTCGCCGGGACTAGCGGGACTCTACACGTCGGATACGCAGTATTTT.

The chain recombines TRBV5-1 with TRBJ2-3; D possibly corresponds to TRBD2 (6 bases). The V and J ends lost 4 bases and 0 bases respectively, with 9 bases between them. The CDR3 is 14 amino acids. CDR1 and CDR2 (germline): SGHRS, YFSETQ. CDR3 nucleotides: TGCGCCAGCAGCGCGGAGGGGAGCACAGATACGCAGTATTTT. As protein: CASSAEGSTDTQYF.

The chain has TRBV9 and TRBJ2-1; D possibly corresponds to TRBD1 (6 bases). From germline, CDR1 is SGDLS and CDR2 YYNGEE. CDR3 size: 14 residues. The V gene lost 3 bases and the J gene lost 0 bases, with 7 bases spanning the gap. CDR3 bases: TGTGCCAGCAGCGGAGGGGGCTCCTACAATGAGCAGTTCTTC. Protein sequence: CASSGGGSYNEQFF.

This clone has just one count. The chain links TRBV14 to TRBJ2-6; no definite D call. The CDR3 has 14 residues. Germline CDR1 reads SGHDN; CDR2 reads FVKESK. Trimming took off 6 bases at V and 1 base at J, with 7 bases between the two ends. The CDR3 DNA reads TGTGCCAGCAGACTCGGGTCTGGGGCCAACGTCCTGACTTTC. As protein: CASRLGSGANVLTF. Complete variable domain (other parts from reference TRBV14 and TRBJ2-6): EAGVTQFPSHSVIEKGQTVTLRCDPISGHDNLYWYRRVMGKEIKFLLHFVKESKQDESGMPNNRFLAERTGGTYSTLKVQPAELEDSGVYFCASRLGSGANVLTFGAGSRLTVL.

This clone showed up just a few times. J is TRBJ2-1 and V is TRBV7-8; no definite D call. The CDR3 consists of 15 residues. Germline values: CDR1 SGHVS, CDR2 FQNEAQ. V shed 3 bases and J shed 5 bases, with 14 bases lying between them. The CDR3 DNA is TGTGCCAGCAGCTTGTATTCTAGTCTGAACAATGAGCAGTTCTTC. This gives the protein CASSLYSSLNNEQFF. Filled out from reference TRBV7-8 and TRBJ2-1, the complete variable domain reads GAGVSQSPRYKVAKRGQDVALRCDPISGHVSLFWYQQALGQGPEFLTYFQNEAQLDKSGLPSDRFFAERPEGSVSTLKIQRTQQEDSAVYLCASSLYSSLNNEQFFGPGTRLTVL.

This chain uses TRBV10-3 with TRBJ2-7; 8 positions match TRBD1. There are 17 residues in the CDR3. With V trimmed by 0 bases and J by 4 bases, 11 bases remained unmatched. CDR1 and CDR2 (germline): ENHRY, SYGVKD. The CDR3, as DNA: TGTGCCATCAGTGAGTCTTGGGGACAGGATCCTGGGTACGAGCAGTACTTC. Its translation: CAISESWGQDPGYEQYF.

This chain joins TRBV5-6 and TRBJ2-1, with 7 bases identical to TRBD2. Germline V gene data show CDR1 as SGHDT and CDR2 as YYEEEE. This CDR3 spans 17 amino acids. V was clipped by 2 bases and J by 0 bases; unmatched bases: 8. CDR3 protein: CASSLSVGGYSYNEQFF. CDR3 coding DNA: TGTGCCAGCAGCTTATCCGTGGGGGGGTACTCCTACAATGAGCAGTTCTTC.

J is TRBJ1-2 and V is TRBV25-1; D remains ambiguous. Trimming took off 4 bases at V and 4 bases at J, with 19 bases between the two ends. The germline V gene encodes CDR1 MGHDK and CDR2 SYGVNS. The CDR3 runs to 16 residues. The CDR3 DNA follows: TGTGCCAGCAGTGTACCGGGAGGCTCACTACCCTATGGCTACACCTTC. As protein: CASSVPGGSLPYGYTF.

As for this clone: A read error is likely, as this CDR3 ends without the conserved phenylalanine or tryptophan. The DNA is omitted, as the CDR3 cannot be located on it reliably, and the CDR3 follows TCRdb's listing. The V call is TRBV7-7, the J call TRBJ1-2; no DNA check was done on the table's D call, TRBD1. The germline CDR1 and CDR2 sequences are SSHAT and FNYEAQ (reference sequence). Ends included, the CDR3 has 10 residues. This CDR3 reads CASSLQTDRV.

This clone occurred once. This rearrangement joins TRBV18 to TRBJ1-2; no reliable D call. The CDR3 sequence is 15 residues long. V lost 0 bases to trimming and J lost 4 bases, with 12 bases between them. Per the germline V gene, CDR1 is KGHSH and CDR2 is LQKENI. In DNA, the CDR3 is TGTGCCAGCTCACCACCGGTTCAGGATACCTATGGCTACACCTTC. Its translation is CASSPPVQDTYGYTF.

This chain uses TRBV5-1 with TRBJ1-4; TRBD1 matches 7 bases. The CDR3 extends over 16 amino acids. V shed 2 bases and J 5 bases; nucleotides not matched to a gene: 9. Germline loops: CDR1 SGHRS, CDR2 YFSETQ. The CDR3 DNA sequence: TGCGCCAGCAGCTTAGTACGACAGGGTTCGAATGAAAAACTGTTTTTT. It translates to CASSLVRQGSNEKLFF.

The J gene is TRBJ2-3, the V gene TRBV18; no firm D call. This CDR3 is built from 11 residues. The germline gives CDR1 KGHSH, CDR2 LQKENI. V shed 3 bases and J shed 10 bases, with 8 bases lying between them. CDR3 in amino acids: CASSPRQAQYF. DNA for the CDR3: TGTGCCAGCTCACCTCGTCAGGCGCAGTATTTT.

The V call is TRBV4-3, the J call TRBJ2-5, with no clear D. The DNA matches TRBJ2-7 better at its end, which makes the J call doubtful. There are 15 residues in the CDR3. Germline CDR1 is LGHNA and CDR2 is YSLEER. The CDR3: CASSQDLEVTYEQYF. The CDR3 bases are TGCGCCAGCAGCCAAGATCTCGAGGTTACCTACGAGCAGTACTTC.

This chain uses TRBV14 with TRBJ1-4; 8 bases line up with TRBD1. The V gene end was trimmed by 2 bases and the J gene end by 6 bases; junction bases not matched to a gene: 8. Germline CDR1 and CDR2: SGHDN and FVKESK. This CDR3 contains 16 residues. The DNA of the CDR3 is TGTGCCAGCAGCCAAACCGCCGACAGGGGATATGAAAAACTGTTTTTT. Translating it yields CASSQTADRGYEKLFF.

This clone was counted only a few times. The V call is TRBV9, the J call TRBJ2-7, with D hard to call. Trimming removed 4 bases from V and 2 bases from J, with 7 bases in between. The CDR3 totals 12 residues. The germline CDR1 and CDR2 sequences are SGDLS and YYNGEE. This CDR3 is CASSPGTYEQYF. Here the CDR3 DNA reads TGTGCCAGCAGCCCGGGTACCTACGAGCAGTACTTC.